Below are 30 T cell receptor beta chains sequenced from a single sample in a study of T cell clonality in common variable immunodeficiency. Study conclusions and caveats: In common variable immunodeficiency, TCR beta chains reportedly carried fewer deletions and N-nucleotide insertions.

Antigens for these TCRs are unknown. Method: immunoSEQ multiplex PCR; TCRdb's copy keeps in-frame clones and lacks some. In total, the table holds 8,000 or so clones. Sequencing input: peripheral blood mononuclear cells. Receptors originate from a human donor with common variable immunodeficiency.

Comments on this clone: The read stops 3 residues short of the end of the CDR3; the missing end is completed from the germline J gene. The genes are TRBV6-1 and TRBJ2-3; TRBD2 might be the D (6 bases). Germline V gene sequence: CDR1 MNHNS, CDR2 SASEGT. CDR3 size: 15 residues. The V end lost 3 bases, the J end lost 7 bases, and 17 bases lay between the germline ends. The sequenced part of the CDR3 DNA is TGTGCCAGCAGTGACGGGGGAATGGCTGGTTATACG. It codes for CASSDGGMAGYT. The full-length CDR3 reads as CASSDGGMAGYTQYF.

About this clone itself: The read finishes 3 residues shy of the CDR3 end, and the germline J gene is used to complete it. The rearrangement joins TRBV18 to TRBJ1-6; 7 bases agree with TRBD1. With V trimmed by 1 base and J by 8 bases, 5 bases remained unmatched. This CDR3 is 15 amino acids long. Germline lookup yields CDR1 KGHSH and CDR2 LQKENI. The sequenced CDR3 bases are TGTGCCAGCTCACCACAACAGGGGTCGGATTCACCC. Its translation is CASSPQQGSDSP. In full, the CDR3 is CASSPQQGSDSPLHF.

The CDR3 loop reads CASSPPRGNEQFF. The DNA read from the CDR3 is TGTGCCAGCAGCCCCCCTCGAGGGAATGAG. The rearrangement links TRBV7-9 to TRBJ2-1; tentative D call: TRBD2 (5 bases). The CDR3 end falls 3 residues outside the read, so it is completed with the germline J gene. Trimming took 5 bases from V and 7 from J, leaving 12 bases between them. The CDR3 spans 13 residues. Looked up from germline, CDR1 is SEHNR and CDR2 is FQNEAQ (reference sequence).

Of note for this clone: The read terminates 3 residues before the CDR3 end, so the remaining end is supplied by the germline J gene. The chain employs TRBV18 and TRBJ1-1, with a tentative D call TRBD1 (5 bases). V dropped 4 bases and J dropped 1 base, with 13 bases sitting between them. From germline, CDR1 is KGHSH and CDR2 LQKENI. This CDR3 contains 15 residues. CDR3 protein: CASSLTAGRNTEAFF. The CDR3 DNA, read in part, is TGTGCCAGCTCACTAACAGCGGGGCGGAACACTGAA.

Concerning this clone: The read ends 3 residues before the CDR3 terminus; that terminus is restored from the germline J gene. The chain joins TRBV18 to TRBJ1-4; 8 bases map to TRBD1. The V and J ends lost 5 bases and 5 bases, in that order; junction bases with no gene match: 4. CDR1 and CDR2 from the germline V gene are KGHSH and LQKENI. This CDR3 is 14 amino acids long. The CDR3: CASSSGGGNEKLFF. The DNA read from the CDR3 is TGTGCCAGCTCATCAGGGGGCGGGAATGAAAAA.

Partial CDR3 DNA: TGCAGTGCTAGCCCTAGGGGGGGCTACGAG. It is translated as CSASPRGGYE. The full CDR3 protein is CSASPRGGYEQYF. V gene TRBV20-1 combines with J gene TRBJ2-7; D may be TRBD2 (7 bases). The read finishes 3 residues shy of the CDR3 end, and the germline J gene is used to complete it. CDR1 is DFQATT and CDR2 is SNEGSKA in the germline V gene (reference sequence). Between the trimmed V and J ends, which lost 3 bases and 3 bases, there was a span of 12 bases. The CDR3 contains 13 residues.

On this clone: The CDR3 end falls 3 residues outside the read, so it is completed with the germline J gene. The chain recombines TRBV18 with TRBJ2-7, with no clear D. The V gene lost 2 bases and the J gene lost 0 bases, with 14 bases spanning the gap. The CDR3 has 16 residues. Germline V gene lookup returns CDR1 KGHSH and CDR2 LQKENI. The CDR3 region is CASSPSSYTSSYEQYF. Partial CDR3 DNA: TGTGCCAGCTCACCATCCTCTTACACCAGCTCCTACGAG.

This clone shows up as medium-sized by frequency. With the read ending 3 residues before the CDR3 end, the germline J gene is used to fill in that end. The rearrangement uses TRBV20-1 and TRBJ2-7; D perhaps matches TRBD1 (5 bases). The CDR3 has 15 amino acids. The germline gives CDR1 DFQATT, CDR2 SNEGSKA (reference sequence). Trimming took off 3 bases at V and 4 bases at J, with 19 bases between the two ends. CDR3: CSASRITQGKYEQYF. The sequenced CDR3 bases are TGCAGTGCTAGCCGGATTACGCAGGGAAAATACGAG.

As regards this clone: The read stops 3 residues short of the end of the CDR3; the missing end is completed from the germline J gene. The V call is TRBV19, the J call TRBJ1-4; 7 bases line up with TRBD1. Germline CDR1 LNHDA, CDR2 SQIVND (reference sequence). J lost 8 bases, V lost 4 bases, and 7 bases had no gene match. The CDR3 spans 14 residues. Incomplete CDR3 DNA: TGTGCCAGTAGTAAGAGAACAGGGGAGGAAAAA. Amino acid sequence: CASSKRTGEEK. The complete CDR3 protein is CASSKRTGEEKLFF.

This clone ranks as medium-sized in terms of frequency. The sequence runs out 3 residues before the end of the CDR3; the remainder is reconstructed from the germline J gene. The gene calls are TRBV12-3 or TRBV12-4 and TRBJ1-5, with TRBD1 matching over 8 bases. The CDR3 has 15 residues. V lost 2 bases to trimming and J lost 6 bases; unmatched junction nucleotides: 6. The covered CDR3 bases are TGTGCCAGCAGTTTATCCGGACAGGGTGGTCAGCCC. Translating gives CASSLSGQGGQP. The whole CDR3 protein is CASSLSGQGGQPQHF.

The DNA read from the CDR3 is TGTGCCAGCAGCTGGCTAGCGGGAGCCAGAGAGACC. Encoded protein: CASSWLAGARET. The CDR3 in its entirety is CASSWLAGARETQYF. This chain links TRBV7-9 with TRBJ2-5, with 10 bases fitting TRBD2. The read terminates 3 residues ahead of where the CDR3 ends, so the germline J gene completes it. V lost 4 bases and J lost 4; bases outside the gene matches: 6. Germline CDR1 reads SEHNR; CDR2 reads FQNEAQ (reference sequence). This CDR3 has 15 residues. Full variable domain (remainder filled in from reference TRBV7-9 and TRBJ2-5): DTGVSQNPRHKITKRGQNVTFRCDPISEHNRLYWYRQTLGQGPEFLTYFQNEAQLEKSRLLSDRFSAERPKGSFSTLEIQRTEQGDSAMYLCASSWLAGARETQYFGPGTRLLVL.

A remark on this clone: The CDR3 is cut off 3 residues early in the read; its end comes from the germline J gene. The chain joins TRBV18 to TRBJ1-5; 9 nucleotides align to TRBD1. With 3 bases clipped from V and 6 bases from J, the junction kept 9 bases outside the gene matches. Germline CDR1 KGHSH, CDR2 LQKENI. CDR3 length: 16 residues. The covered CDR3 bases are TGTGCCAGCTCACCCCGGGACAGGGAAGCCCCTCAGCCC. It specifies CASSPRDREAPQP. The entire CDR3 reads CASSPRDREAPQPQHF.

For this clone: The CDR3 is cut off 3 residues early in the read; its end comes from the germline J gene. The chain uses TRBV7-9 and TRBJ1-4; TRBD1 matches at 9 bases. The trim removed 6 bases at V and 7 bases at J, leaving 9 bases unmatched. From germline, CDR1 is SEHNR and CDR2 FQNEAQ (reference sequence). The CDR3 runs 15 residues. CDR3 DNA, as far as it was read: TGTGCCAGCAGTGACTGGACAGGGGTCGGTGAAAAA. This encodes CASSDWTGVGEK. The full CDR3 protein reads CASSDWTGVGEKLFF.

According to its frequency, this clone is medium-sized. The read ends 3 residues before the CDR3 terminus; that terminus is restored from the germline J gene. The V gene is TRBV20-1, the J gene TRBJ1-5; the D gene is possibly TRBD1 (6 bases). This CDR3 has 14 residues. V was pared by 6 bases and J by 2 bases, with 14 bases between. Germline V CDR1 and CDR2: DFQATT, SNEGSKA (reference sequence). The part of the CDR3 DNA that was read is TGCAGTGCCTCGAAGAGACAGGGCAATCAGCCC. Translation gives CSASKRQGNQP. The entire CDR3 is CSASKRQGNQPQHF.

With regard to this clone: The read is 3 residues too short to cover the CDR3 end, so that end is filled in from the germline J gene. The J gene is TRBJ2-2, the V gene TRBV19, with 7 bases fitting TRBD1. There are 12 residues in the CDR3. J was trimmed by 4 bases and V by 8 bases; bases with no gene match: 1. Germline loops: CDR1 LNHDA, CDR2 SQIVND (reference sequence). The CDR3 DNA, read in part, is TGTGCCAGTTACAGGGGCACCGGGGAG. This translates into CASYRGTGE. The CDR3 reads in full as CASYRGTGELFF.

A word on this clone: The missing CDR3 end, 3 residues past where the read stops, is filled in from the germline J gene. The gene calls are TRBV7-9 and TRBJ2-5; TRBD1 or TRBD2 may be the D gene (5 bases each). The CDR3 contains 14 residues. The V end was cut by 1 base, the J end by 7 bases, with 13 bases between. Germline CDR1 SEHNR, CDR2 FQNEAQ (reference sequence). The sequenced part of the CDR3 DNA is TGTGCCAGCAGCTTAGGGGCAGGGAGAGGGACC. Amino acids: CASSLGAGRGT. The full CDR3 is CASSLGAGRGTQYF.

In the case of this clone: The read ends 3 residues shy of where the CDR3 ends; the end is completed using the germline J gene. The rearrangement uses TRBV7-9 and TRBJ2-2; TRBD1 matches 8 bases. Germline assignment: CDR1 SEHNR and CDR2 FQNEAQ (reference sequence). The CDR3 contains 14 residues. J was trimmed by 5 bases and V by 5 bases; bases with no gene match: 4. The CDR3 DNA, read in part, is TGTGCCAGCAGCGACAGGGGCGGAACCGGGGAG. Its protein is CASSDRGGTGE. The whole CDR3 region reads CASSDRGGTGELFF.

CDR3 residues: CASSAGGAGNYEQYF. Partial CDR3 DNA: TGCGCCAGCAGCGCGGGGGGCGCAGGGAACTACGAG. V and J are TRBV5-1 and TRBJ2-7; 8 nucleotides match TRBD2. The read ends 3 residues early relative to the CDR3; the germline J gene fills the gap. The germline V gene has CDR1 SGHRS and CDR2 YFSETQ. The CDR3 spans 15 residues. V was pared by 4 bases and J by 3 bases, with 9 bases of the junction left unmatched. Full variable domain (remainder filled in from reference TRBV5-1 and TRBJ2-7): KAGVTQTPRYLIKTRGQQVTLSCSPISGHRSVSWYQQTPGQGLQFLFEYFSETQRNKGNFPGRFSGRQFSNSRSEMNVSTLELGDSALYLCASSAGGAGNYEQYFGPGTRLTVT.

Remarks on this clone: The read gets to within 3 residues of the CDR3 end, and the germline J gene fills in the rest. J is TRBJ2-5 and V is TRBV19; tentative D call: TRBD2 (5 bases). The CDR3 runs to 15 residues. V lost 1 base and J lost 4, with 13 bases in between. The germline V gene has CDR1 LNHDA and CDR2 SQIVND (reference sequence). The covered CDR3 bases are TGTGCCAGTAGTATAGTTCCGCTCGCGGGAGAGACC. Its translation: CASSIVPLAGET. The full CDR3 reads CASSIVPLAGETQYF.

This clone counts as medium-sized by frequency. The read halts 3 residues ahead of the CDR3 end, with the missing end drawn from the germline J gene. The V call is TRBV5-4, the J call TRBJ2-5; 8 nucleotides match TRBD2. Unmatched junction bases numbered 6, after V lost 3 bases and J lost 2 bases. In germline, CDR1 is SGHNT, CDR2 YYREEE (reference sequence). CDR3 length: 15 amino acids. This CDR3 reads CASSWGSGAQETQYF. Incomplete CDR3 DNA: TGTGCCAGCAGCTGGGGTAGCGGGGCACAAGAGACC.

About this clone itself: The read gets to within 3 residues of the CDR3 end, and the germline J gene fills in the rest. J is TRBJ1-2 and V is TRBV7-9; D is unresolved. Germline V lookup: CDR1 SEHNR, CDR2 FQNEAQ (reference sequence). This CDR3 is 12 amino acids long. The part of the CDR3 DNA that was read is TGTGCCAGCAGCTTAGCGCGGGGAATC. The encoded protein is CASSLARGI. The entire CDR3 protein is CASSLARGIYTF.

Points on this clone: The CDR3 end is not reached by the read, which stops 3 residues before it; the germline J gene fills it in. The chain links TRBV19 to TRBJ2-7, with TRBD2 as a possible D gene (6 bases). Per germline, CDR1 LNHDA and CDR2 SQIVND (reference sequence). V was clipped by 5 bases and J by 2 bases, with 13 bases between them. This CDR3 spans 14 amino acids. The CDR3 spells CASSSVGGTYEQYF. The sequenced part of the CDR3 DNA is TGTGCCAGTAGTTCGGTGGGGGGAACCTACGAG.

About this clone itself: One end of the junction varies from germline; a read error may be responsible. The read halts 3 residues ahead of the CDR3 end, with the missing end drawn from the germline J gene. V gene TRBV18 combines with J gene TRBJ1-6; 7 bases are shared with TRBD1. This CDR3 region has 15 residues. Looked up from germline, CDR1 is KGHSH and CDR2 is LQKENI. This CDR3 reads CASSPPEGASSTLHF. The part of the CDR3 DNA that was read is TGTGCCAGCTCACCACCCGAGGGGGCCAGTTCAACC.

Notes on this clone: The sequenced fragment ends 3 residues before the CDR3 boundary, so the rest is inferred from the germline J gene. The V call is TRBV19, the J call TRBJ1-1; 8 bases align to TRBD1. Trimming removed 2 bases from V and 0 bases from J; junction bases left unmatched: 2. The CDR3 has 15 residues. The germline V gene encodes CDR1 LNHDA and CDR2 SQIVND (reference sequence). CDR3 DNA, as far as it was read: TGTGCCAGTAGTATAATGGGACAGGTGAACACTGAA. Its protein product is CASSIMGQVNTE. Given in full, the CDR3 is CASSIMGQVNTEAFF.

With regard to this clone: The read ends 3 residues before the CDR3 terminus; that terminus is restored from the germline J gene. The V call is TRBV30, the J call TRBJ1-2, with 7 nucleotides matching TRBD1. Germline CDR1 and CDR2: GTSNPN and SVGIG (reference sequence). The CDR3 runs to 17 residues. Trimming at V came to 0 bases and at J to 5 bases, leaving 15 bases not matched to a gene. CDR3 amino acids: CAWSVRPPTTGFYGYTF. The covered CDR3 bases are TGTGCCTGGAGTGTAAGGCCCCCCACGACAGGGTTTTATGGC.

For this clone: The read ends 3 residues shy of where the CDR3 ends; the end is completed using the germline J gene. The chain has TRBV18 and TRBJ1-2, with D uncertain. The CDR3 loop spans 14 amino acids. Trimming took 3 bases from V and 0 from J, leaving 8 bases between them. Looked up from germline, CDR1 is KGHSH and CDR2 is LQKENI. The DNA read from the CDR3 is TGTGCCAGCTCACCTGGCCGTTCTAACTATGGC. Translating it yields CASSPGRSNYG. The complete CDR3 reads CASSPGRSNYGYTF.

Note on this clone: The read comes to an end 3 residues before the CDR3 does, leaving the germline J gene to fill in the end. This chain links TRBV2 with TRBJ1-1; D is perhaps TRBD1 (6 bases). V was cut by 4 bases and J by 1 base, with 10 bases left in between. Per germline, CDR1 SNHLY and CDR2 FYNNEI. The CDR3 contains 14 residues. CDR3 DNA, as far as it was read: TGTGCCAGCAGTGTTCACAGGGAGAACACTGAA. Translation gives CASSVHRENTE. The whole CDR3 sequence is CASSVHRENTEAFF. Full variable domain (outside the CDR3, taken from reference TRBV2 and TRBJ1-1): EPEVTQTPSHQVTQMGQEVILRCVPISNHLYFYWYRQILGQKVEFLVSFYNNEISEKSEIFDDQFSVERPDGSNFTLKIRSTKLEDSAMYFCASSVHRENTEAFFGQGTRLTVV.

As concerns this clone: With the read ending 3 residues before the CDR3 end, the germline J gene is used to fill in that end. The genes are TRBV5-1 and TRBJ2-3, with 9 bases lining up with TRBD1. V dropped 3 bases and J dropped 4; count of bases not matched to a gene: 6. The CDR3 consists of 15 residues. Germline V lookup: CDR1 SGHRS, CDR2 YFSETQ. CDR3 in amino acids: CASSWRGQGSDTQYF. CDR3 DNA, as far as it was read: TGCGCCAGCAGCTGGAGGGGACAGGGATCAGATACG.

About this clone itself: The observed sequence ends 3 residues before the CDR3 terminus, with the missing tail filled in from the germline J gene. The chain has TRBV5-6 and TRBJ1-6; the match to TRBD1 covers 7 bases. The V segment lost 3 bases and the J segment 7 bases; nucleotides outside the gene matches: 4. The germline CDR1 and CDR2 sequences are SGHDT and YYEEEE. This CDR3 has 14 amino acids. CDR3 DNA (partial): TGTGCCAGCAGCTCCGACAGGGACAATTCACCC. This translates into CASSSDRDNSP. The full CDR3 sequence reads CASSSDRDNSPLHF.

A note on this clone: Coverage ceases 3 residues before the CDR3 finishes, and the germline J gene fills in the end. The V gene is TRBV6-1, the J gene TRBJ1-1; 7 bases line up with TRBD1. Germline V gene lookup returns CDR1 MNHNS and CDR2 SASEGT. Trimming cost V 2 bases and J 7 bases; bases outside gene matches: 7. This CDR3 comprises 14 residues. CDR3: CASSESGTAFEAFF. The CDR3 bases that were read are TGTGCCAGCAGTGAATCCGGGACAGCCTTTGAA.